The TCR beta chain under discussion was sequenced for a study of blood T cell repertoires in COVID-19. Study in general: PBMCs, B-cell-depleted T cells, or T cells were the source of the cDNA or gDNA that made up the material.

Participant ages covered roughly 18 to 89 years across about 22 US areas. Source study methods: Cell counts per sample came from amplifying reference gene primers. Produced via immunoSEQ multiplex PCR; TCRdb's table is partial and in-frame only. That table furnishes V, J and clone size, whereas the DNA furnished D and trimming. The table has some 240,000 clones, approximately 84% seen once. The CDR3 sequence is 13 residues long. Germline CDR1 SGHTA, CDR2 FQGNSA. V was trimmed by 8 bases and J by 6 bases, leaving 17 bases between them. Sequenced sample: PBMCs or T cells enriched from blood (not recorded which). This rearrangement joins TRBV7-2 to TRBJ2-7; D uncertain. This receptor was taken from a man aged 45-60 years who had recovered from COVID-19. The DNA of the CDR3 is TGTGCCAGCGCCCCGCGCGAGCGCGCCGAGCAGTACTTC. Translation: CASAPRERAEQYF.